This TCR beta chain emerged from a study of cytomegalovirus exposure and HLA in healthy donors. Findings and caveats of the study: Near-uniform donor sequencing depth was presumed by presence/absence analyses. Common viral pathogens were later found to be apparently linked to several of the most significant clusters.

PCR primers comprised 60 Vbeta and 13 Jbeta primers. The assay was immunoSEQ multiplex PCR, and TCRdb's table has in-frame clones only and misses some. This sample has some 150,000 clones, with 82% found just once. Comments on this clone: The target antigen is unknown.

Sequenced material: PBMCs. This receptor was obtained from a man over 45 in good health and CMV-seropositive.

The CDR3 spells CASSVSISGNTIYF. Written as DNA, the CDR3 is TGTGCCAGCAGCGTTTCTATCTCTGGAAACACCATATATTTT. This chain connects TRBV7-9 to TRBJ1-3; no clear D. Germline-derived CDR1 and CDR2 are SEHNR and FQNEAQ (reference sequence). V shed 5 bases and J shed 0 bases, with 8 bases lying between them. This CDR3 is built from 14 residues.